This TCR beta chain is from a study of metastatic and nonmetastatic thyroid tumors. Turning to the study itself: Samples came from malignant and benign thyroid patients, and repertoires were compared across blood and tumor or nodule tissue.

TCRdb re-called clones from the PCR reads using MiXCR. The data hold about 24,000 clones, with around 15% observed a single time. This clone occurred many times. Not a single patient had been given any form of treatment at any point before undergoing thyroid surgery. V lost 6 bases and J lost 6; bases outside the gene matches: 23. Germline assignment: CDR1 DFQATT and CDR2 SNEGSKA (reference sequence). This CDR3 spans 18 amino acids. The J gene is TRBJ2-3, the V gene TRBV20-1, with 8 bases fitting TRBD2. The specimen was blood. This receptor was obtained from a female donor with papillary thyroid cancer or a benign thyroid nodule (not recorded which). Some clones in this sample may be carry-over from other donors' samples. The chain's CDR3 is CSAPDPGSGRLISDTQYF. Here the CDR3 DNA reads TGCAGTGCACCGGACCCCGGGAGCGGGAGATTAATTTCGGATACGCAGTATTTT.